This T cell receptor beta chain was identified in a study of blood T cells in healthy people across ages. On the study more broadly: Template switching retrieved approximately one barcoded beta molecule for each two T cells. Study results and caveats: Possibly, changes in expanded clonotypes were confounded because donor CMV status was unknown.

Germline V CDR1 and CDR2: MDHEN, SYDVKM. The CDR3 is 12 amino acids. Together with a sample-barcoded 5' primer, a J-beta primer mix was included in a second PCR lasting roughly 6 to 12 cycles. TCRdb re-called the 5' RACE reads with MiXCR, one entry per CDR3 protein. The table records around 1,000,000 distinct CDR3 sequences, less than 45% of them present only once. Every donor contributed around 10 milliliters of peripheral blood by blood draw. This clonotype showed up just once. Antigen unknown. The source of this sequence is a young man in good health. J is TRBJ2-5 and V is TRBV28; 7 bases match TRBD1. The DNA end lines up better with TRBJ2-7; the J call may be wrong. Sequencing was performed on blood. CDR3 bases: TGTGCCAGCAGCTATACAGGGGCCGAGCAGTACTTC. Translation: CASSYTGAEQYF.